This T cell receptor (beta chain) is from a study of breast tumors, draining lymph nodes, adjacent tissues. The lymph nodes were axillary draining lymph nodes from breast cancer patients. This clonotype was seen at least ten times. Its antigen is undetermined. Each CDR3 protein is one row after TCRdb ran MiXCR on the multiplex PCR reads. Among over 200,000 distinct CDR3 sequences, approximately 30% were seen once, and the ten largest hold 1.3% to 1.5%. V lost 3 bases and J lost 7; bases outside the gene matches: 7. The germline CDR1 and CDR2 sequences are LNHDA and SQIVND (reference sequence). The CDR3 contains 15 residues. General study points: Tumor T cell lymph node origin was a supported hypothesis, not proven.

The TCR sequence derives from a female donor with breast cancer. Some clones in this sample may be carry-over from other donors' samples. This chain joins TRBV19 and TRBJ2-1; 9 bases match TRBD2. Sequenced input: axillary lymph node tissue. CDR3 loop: CASSMWAGGGNEQFF. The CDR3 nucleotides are TGTGCCAGTAGTATGTGGGCGGGAGGGGGAAATGAGCAGTTCTTC.